One and the same sample provided the 8 T cell receptor beta chains below, sequenced in a study of blood T cell repertoires in COVID-19. TCRdb's table, derived via immunoSEQ multiplex PCR, lists solely in-frame clones and lacks some. The sample lists around 49,000 clones, more than 70% seen once, with less than 2.5% in the top ten. The sample was peripheral blood. The source is a human donor in a cohort sampled during active COVID-19.

The V call is TRBV11-2, the J call TRBJ2-1; D possibly corresponds to TRBD2 (6 bases). Germline V gene data show CDR1 as SGHAT and CDR2 as FQNNGV. The CDR3 is made up of 12 amino acids. Trimming removed 1 base from V and 13 bases from J, with 11 bases in between. CDR3 coding DNA: TGTGCCAGCAGCTTAGGTAGCGGCCACCAGTTCTTC. It yields the protein CASSLGSGHQFF.

The chain has TRBV2 and TRBJ1-5; D uncertain. The germline gives CDR1 SNHLY, CDR2 FYNNEI. The V gene lost 6 bases and the J gene lost 3 bases, with 12 bases spanning the gap. The CDR3 has 14 residues. The CDR3 reads CASRTGFTNQPQHF. CDR3 bases: TGTGCCAGCAGGACCGGGTTCACCAATCAGCCCCAGCATTTT.

The chain recombines TRBV30 with TRBJ1-5; D is unclear. V was cut by 7 bases and J by 4 bases, with 11 bases left in between. The CDR3 runs to 12 residues. Germline CDR1 reads GTSNPN; CDR2 reads SVGIG (reference sequence). The CDR3 is CASTPFNQPQHF. The CDR3 nucleotides read TGTGCCTCGACTCCCTTTAATCAGCCCCAGCATTTT.

This sequence joins TRBV29-1 and TRBJ1-1; no clear D gene. V lost 5 bases and J lost 6, with 19 bases in between. The CDR3 has 14 residues. Germline CDR1 SQVTM, CDR2 ANQGSEA. The CDR3 DNA reads as TGCAGCGTTAGTAAGGGTACGGGAACCTCTGAAGCTTTCTTT. Encoded protein: CSVSKGTGTSEAFF.

The chain recombines TRBV7-8 with TRBJ2-6, with TRBD1 matching over 7 bases. The CDR3 consists of 16 residues. Germline trimming cut 1 base from V and 9 bases from J; bases unmatched to any gene: 9. Germline CDR1 reads SGHVS; CDR2 reads FQNEAQ. The CDR3 region has the DNA TGTGCCAGCAGCTTAGTGAGAGGGGGCGCATACAACGTCCTGACTTTC. Amino acids: CASSLVRGGAYNVLTF.

V usage is TRBV5-1 and J usage is TRBJ2-7; the match to TRBD1 covers 8 bases. The CDR3 is 16 residues long. CDR1 and CDR2 from the germline V gene are SGHRS and YFSETQ. The J segment lost 5 bases and the V segment lost 4 bases, leaving 14 bases of the junction unmatched. The CDR3 region has the DNA TGCGCCAGCAGCCCCTGGCGGGCAGGGGGCGTCGACGAGCAGTACTTC. Protein: CASSPWRAGGVDEQYF.

The V call is TRBV9, the J call TRBJ2-6, with D unresolved. V gave up 2 bases and J gave up 1 base, with 4 bases separating them. The CDR3 contains 14 residues. Germline V gene data show CDR1 as SGDLS and CDR2 as YYNGEE. As DNA, the CDR3 is TGTGCCAGCAGCGTCCCGTCTGGGGCCAACGTCCTGACTTTC. Encoded protein: CASSVPSGANVLTF.

The V gene is TRBV2, the J gene TRBJ1-2; D not certain. Trimming took off 1 base at V and 8 bases at J, with 14 bases between the two ends. The CDR3 consists of 14 residues. Germline values: CDR1 SNHLY, CDR2 FYNNEI. CDR3 in DNA: TGTGCCAGCAGTGAAGGTCCGACACACTTCGGCTACACCTTC. It is translated as CASSEGPTHFGYTF.